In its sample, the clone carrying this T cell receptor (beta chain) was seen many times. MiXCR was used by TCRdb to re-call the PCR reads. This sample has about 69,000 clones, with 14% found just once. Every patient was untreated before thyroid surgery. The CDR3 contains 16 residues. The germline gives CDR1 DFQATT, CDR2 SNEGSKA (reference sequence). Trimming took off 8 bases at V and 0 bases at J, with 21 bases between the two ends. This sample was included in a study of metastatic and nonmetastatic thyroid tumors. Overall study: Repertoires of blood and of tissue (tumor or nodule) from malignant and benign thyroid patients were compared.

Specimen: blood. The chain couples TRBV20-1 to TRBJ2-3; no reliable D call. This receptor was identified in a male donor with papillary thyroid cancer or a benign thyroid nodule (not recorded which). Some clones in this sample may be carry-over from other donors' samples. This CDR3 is CSLRESRRPSTDTQYF. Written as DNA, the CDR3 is TGCAGTCTACGAGAGTCCAGGAGACCCAGCACAGATACGCAGTATTTT.